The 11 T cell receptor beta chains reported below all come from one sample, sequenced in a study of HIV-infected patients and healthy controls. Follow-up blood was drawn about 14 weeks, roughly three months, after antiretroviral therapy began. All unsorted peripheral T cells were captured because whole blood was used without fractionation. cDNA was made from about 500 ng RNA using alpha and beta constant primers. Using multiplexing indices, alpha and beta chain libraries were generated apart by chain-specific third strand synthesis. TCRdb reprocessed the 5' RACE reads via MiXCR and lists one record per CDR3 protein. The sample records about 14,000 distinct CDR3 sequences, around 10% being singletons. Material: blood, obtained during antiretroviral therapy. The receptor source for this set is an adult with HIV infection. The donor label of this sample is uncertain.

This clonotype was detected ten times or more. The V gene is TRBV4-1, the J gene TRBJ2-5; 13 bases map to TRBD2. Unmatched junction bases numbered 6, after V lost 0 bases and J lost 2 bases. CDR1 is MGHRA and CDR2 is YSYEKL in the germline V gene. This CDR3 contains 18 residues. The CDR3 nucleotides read TGCGCCAGCAGCCAAGAGCGGGGACTAGCGGGAATTCAAGAGACCCAGTACTTC. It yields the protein CASSQERGLAGIQETQYF.

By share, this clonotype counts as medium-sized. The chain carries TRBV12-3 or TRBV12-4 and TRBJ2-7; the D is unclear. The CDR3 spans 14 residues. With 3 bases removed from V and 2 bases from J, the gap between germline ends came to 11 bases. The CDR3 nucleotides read TGTGCCAGCAGTTTGAGTCAAGTCCCCTACGAGCAGTACTTC. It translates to CASSLSQVPYEQYF.

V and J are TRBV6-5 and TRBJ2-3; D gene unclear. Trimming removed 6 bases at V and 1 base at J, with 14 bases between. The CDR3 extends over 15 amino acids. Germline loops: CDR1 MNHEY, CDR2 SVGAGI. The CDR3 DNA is TGTGCCAGCAGATTTACCAGTGGGGGCACAGATACGCAGTATTTT. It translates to CASRFTSGGTDTQYF.

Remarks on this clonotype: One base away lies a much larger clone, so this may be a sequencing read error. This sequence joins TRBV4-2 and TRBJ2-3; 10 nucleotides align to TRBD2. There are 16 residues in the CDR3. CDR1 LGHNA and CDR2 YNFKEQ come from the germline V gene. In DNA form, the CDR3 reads TGTGCCAGCAGACAAGATAACAGCGGGGGGGCAGATACGCAGTATTTT. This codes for CASRQDNSGGADTQYF.

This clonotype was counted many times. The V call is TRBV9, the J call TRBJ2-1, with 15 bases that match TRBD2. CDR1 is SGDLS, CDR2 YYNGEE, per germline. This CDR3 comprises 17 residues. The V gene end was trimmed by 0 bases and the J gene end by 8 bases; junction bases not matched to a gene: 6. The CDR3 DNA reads TGTGCCAGCAGCGTAGAAGTTGGACTAGCGGGAGGGTATGAGCAGTTCTTC. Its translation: CASSVEVGLAGGYEQFF.

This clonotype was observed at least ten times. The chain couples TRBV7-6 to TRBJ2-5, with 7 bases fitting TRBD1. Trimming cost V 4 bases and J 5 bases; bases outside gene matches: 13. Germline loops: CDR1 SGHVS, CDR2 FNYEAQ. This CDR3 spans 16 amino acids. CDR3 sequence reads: CASSSQTGNTRETQYF. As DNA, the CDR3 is TGTGCCAGCAGCTCTCAGACAGGGAACACACGGGAGACCCAGTACTTC.

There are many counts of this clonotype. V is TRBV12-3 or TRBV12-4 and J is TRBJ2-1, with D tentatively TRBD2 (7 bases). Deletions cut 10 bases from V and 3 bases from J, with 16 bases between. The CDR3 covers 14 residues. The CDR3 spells CANRAGDVYNEQFF. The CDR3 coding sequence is TGTGCCAACAGGGCGGGAGATGTCTACAATGAGCAGTTCTTC.

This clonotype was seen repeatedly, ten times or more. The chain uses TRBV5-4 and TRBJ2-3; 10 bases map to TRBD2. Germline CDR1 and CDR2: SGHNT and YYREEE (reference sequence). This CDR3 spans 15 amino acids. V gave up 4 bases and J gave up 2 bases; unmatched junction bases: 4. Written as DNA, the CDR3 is TGTGCCAGCAGCCGGACTAGCGGACCCACAGATACGCAGTATTTT. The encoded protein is CASSRTSGPTDTQYF.

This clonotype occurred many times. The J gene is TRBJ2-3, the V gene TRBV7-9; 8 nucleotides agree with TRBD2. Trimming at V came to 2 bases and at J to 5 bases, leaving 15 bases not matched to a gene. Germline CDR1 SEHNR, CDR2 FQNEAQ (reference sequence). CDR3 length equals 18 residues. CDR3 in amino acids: CASSLTRLSGLGGDTQYF. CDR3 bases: TGTGCCAGCAGCTTAACGCGTTTGTCGGGACTAGGGGGAGATACGCAGTATTTT.

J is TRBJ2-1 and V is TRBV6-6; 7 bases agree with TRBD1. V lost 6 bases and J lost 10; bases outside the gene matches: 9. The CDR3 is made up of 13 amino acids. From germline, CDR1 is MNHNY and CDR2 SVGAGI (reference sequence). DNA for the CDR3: TGTGCCAGCAGCCCAACAGGGGCAGGGGAGCAGTTCTTC. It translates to CASSPTGAGEQFF.

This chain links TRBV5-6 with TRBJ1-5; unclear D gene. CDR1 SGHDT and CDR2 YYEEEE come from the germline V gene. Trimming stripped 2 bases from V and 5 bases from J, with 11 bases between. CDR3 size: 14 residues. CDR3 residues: CASSFGEEYQPQHF. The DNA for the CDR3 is TGTGCCAGCAGCTTCGGAGAGGAGTATCAGCCCCAGCATTTT.